The 26 T cell receptor beta chains presented below share a single source sample, sequenced in a study of blood T cell dynamics during melanoma immunotherapy. Only in-frame clones appear in the TCRdb table, and some are missing; sequencing was by immunoSEQ multiplex PCR. The sample lists around 10,000 clones, 84% occurring once. The time point here: pre-treatment baseline. The input for sequencing was blood, taken from a patient treated with checkpoint blockade. The receptors shown here come from a human donor with melanoma.

This clone was counted a few times. The sample has other DNA sequences that encode this CDR3 too. The chain is built from TRBV4-3 and TRBJ1-2, with a weak D call TRBD1 (5 bases). The V gene's germline CDR1 is LGHNA and CDR2 YSLEER. Trimming left V 0 bases short and J 5 bases short, with 16 bases between. There are 16 residues in the CDR3. The CDR3 sequence is CASSQDLEGRLYGYTF. In DNA form, the CDR3 reads TGCGCCAGCAGCCAAGATCTAGAGGGACGGCTGTATGGCTACACCTTC.

This clone was seen a few times. Mismatch with germline at one junction end may stem from a read error. This sequence joins TRBV10-3 and TRBJ2-7; possible D gene TRBD1, 5 bases. Germline-derived CDR1 and CDR2 are ENHRY and SYGVKD. This CDR3 is built from 13 residues. Here the CDR3 reads CASSYSGSDEQYF. The CDR3 nucleotides read TGTGCCAGCAGTTACTCAGGGTCCGACGAGCAGTACTTC.

The CDR3 DNA is TGTGCCAGCAGCTGGACAGAGCTACAAGAGACCCAGTACTTC. It specifies CASSWTELQETQYF. The chain couples TRBV7-3 to TRBJ2-5, with D perhaps TRBD1 (6 bases). Germline V CDR1 and CDR2: SGHTA, FQGTGA. CDR3 size: 14 residues. V lost 4 bases to trimming and J lost 2 bases, with 11 bases between them.

CDR3: CASSGLAASTDTQYF. CDR3 coding DNA: TGTGCCAGCAGTGGACTAGCGGCTAGCACAGATACGCAGTATTTT. The rearrangement joins TRBV2 to TRBJ2-3; 9 bases match TRBD2. The J segment lost 0 bases and the V segment lost 4 bases, leaving 2 bases of the junction unmatched. Germline CDR1 and CDR2: SNHLY and FYNNEI. This CDR3 is 15 amino acids long.

The chain has TRBV6-5 and TRBJ1-1; D is perhaps TRBD1 (5 bases). Trimming took off 4 bases at V and 4 bases at J, with 10 bases between the two ends. The CDR3 is made up of 13 amino acids. Per germline, CDR1 MNHEY and CDR2 SVGAGI. The CDR3, as DNA: TGTGCCAGCAGTTCCCTCGGGGGCACTGAAGCTTTCTTT. Encoded protein: CASSSLGGTEAFF.

Points on this clone: A junction end diverges from the germline sequence, so it may reflect a read error. The V and J genes are TRBV6-5 and TRBJ1-4, with 10 bases aligning to TRBD1. The CDR3 contains 15 residues. Germline V CDR1 and CDR2: MNHEY, SVGAGI. The CDR3 nucleotides are TGTGCCATCAGTTCCGGACAGGGGGATGGAGAAAAACTGTTTTTT. Translating it yields CAISSGQGDGEKLFF.

CDR3 nucleotide sequence: TGTGCCAGCCGACCTCAAGGGGGGGCTCTCCCCTACGAGCAGTACTTC. It is translated as CASRPQGGALPYEQYF. The chain uses TRBV7-1 and TRBJ2-7; D perhaps matches TRBD2 (7 bases). TRBV7-1 is treated as an ORF (open reading frame) with a function not yet certain. The CDR3 sequence is 16 residues long. The ends were cut back, 8 bases at V and 2 bases at J, with 22 bases in the middle.

The chain employs TRBV11-2 and TRBJ1-1; D is perhaps TRBD1 (6 bases). The CDR3 is 14 residues long. V was trimmed by 1 base and J by 10 bases, leaving 16 bases between them. CDR1 and CDR2 (germline): SGHAT, FQNNGV. The CDR3 region is CASSLGAGVPVAFF. CDR3 DNA sequence: TGTGCCAGCAGCTTAGGGGCAGGGGTCCCTGTAGCTTTCTTT.

The V call is TRBV6-5, the J call TRBJ2-7, with 7 bases that match TRBD2. Germline-derived CDR1 and CDR2 are MNHEY and SVGAGI. The CDR3 covers 14 residues. V shed 6 bases and J 0 bases; nucleotides not matched to a gene: 5. DNA for the CDR3: TGTGCCAGCAGGCCACGCGGGGGCTCCTACGAGCAGTACTTC. Encoded protein: CASRPRGGSYEQYF.

CDR3 loop: CAWSVSGAVSPLHF. For the CDR3, the DNA is TGTGCCTGGAGTGTCTCAGGGGCGGTGTCACCCCTCCACTTT. The chain joins TRBV30 to TRBJ1-6, with D perhaps matching TRBD1 (6 bases). V was trimmed by 0 bases and J by 10 bases, leaving 13 bases between them. Germline loops: CDR1 GTSNPN, CDR2 SVGIG (reference sequence). CDR3 length: 14 residues.

The chain couples TRBV6-5 to TRBJ1-4, with 10 bases that match TRBD1. Germline CDR1 and CDR2: MNHEY and SVGAGI. J was trimmed by 7 bases and V by 5 bases; bases with no gene match: 7. CDR3 length equals 15 residues. DNA for the CDR3: TGTGCCAGCAGTACGACAGGGGGCGCGAGTGAAAAACTGTTTTTT. Translation gives CASSTTGGASEKLFF.

The rearrangement uses TRBV9 and TRBJ2-7; 7 nucleotides align to TRBD1. The CDR3 covers 14 residues. The germline CDR1 and CDR2 sequences are SGDLS and YYNGEE. J was trimmed by 7 bases and V by 0 bases; bases with no gene match: 7. The CDR3 bases are TGTGCCAGCAGCGTAGCTTACAGGGGACGGGAGCAGTACTTC. Translation: CASSVAYRGREQYF. Drawing the rest from reference TRBV9 and TRBJ2-7, the complete variable domain is DSGVTQTPKHLITATGQRVTLRCSPRSGDLSVYWYQQSLDQGLQFLIQYYNGEERAKGNILERFSAQQFPDLHSELNLSSLELGDSALYFCASSVAYRGREQYFGPGTRLTVT.

V gene TRBV5-1 combines with J gene TRBJ1-2, with 12 bases fitting TRBD1. CDR3 length: 17 residues. The junction had 7 bases not matched to a gene; V was cut back by 4 bases and J by 0 bases. Germline V gene lookup returns CDR1 SGHRS and CDR2 YFSETQ. The CDR3 nucleotides read TGCGCCAGCAGCGGTCGGGACAGGGGGCCGTCTAACTATGGCTACACCTTC. Amino acids: CASSGRDRGPSNYGYTF.

V and J are TRBV27 and TRBJ2-3; 7 bases align to TRBD2. Germline V gives CDR1 MNHEY, CDR2 SMNVEV (reference sequence). This CDR3 contains 15 residues. V gave up 3 bases and J gave up 1 base; unmatched junction bases: 4. The CDR3 sequence: CASSLSGEGTDTQYF. As DNA, the CDR3 is TGTGCCAGCAGTTTGAGCGGGGAGGGCACAGATACGCAGTATTTT.

This sequence joins TRBV6-4 and TRBJ2-2; 13 bases match TRBD2. V was pared by 5 bases and J by 2 bases, with 5 bases of the junction left unmatched. This CDR3 is built from 17 residues. In germline, CDR1 is MRHNA, CDR2 SNTAGT. The CDR3: CASSRLAGGLNTGELFF. In DNA form, the CDR3 reads TGTGCCAGCAGTCGACTAGCGGGGGGATTAAACACCGGGGAGCTGTTTTTT.

The J gene is TRBJ1-2, the V gene TRBV6-5; D is perhaps TRBD1 (6 bases). Per germline, CDR1 MNHEY and CDR2 SVGAGI. CDR3 length: 14 residues. V gave up 0 bases and J gave up 5 bases, with 10 bases separating them. CDR3 nucleotide sequence: TGTGCCAGCAGTTACTCACAGGGAGGGTATGGCTACACCTTC. Amino acid sequence: CASSYSQGGYGYTF.

This clone was observed a single time. V gene TRBV9 combines with J gene TRBJ2-2, with a possible D match to TRBD1 (6 bases). Trimming removed 4 bases from V and 10 bases from J, with 20 bases in between. The length of the CDR3 is 15 residues. Germline V lookup: CDR1 SGDLS, CDR2 YYNGEE. As DNA, the CDR3 is TGTGCCAGCAGCCAATGGTCAGGGGCAGGAGAGGAGCTGTTTTTT. This gives the protein CASSQWSGAGEELFF. Filled out from reference TRBV9 and TRBJ2-2, the complete variable domain reads DSGVTQTPKHLITATGQRVTLRCSPRSGDLSVYWYQQSLDQGLQFLIQYYNGEERAKGNILERFSAQQFPDLHSELNLSSLELGDSALYFCASSQWSGAGEELFFGEGSRLTVL.

The count of this clone is one. The chain couples TRBV11-3 to TRBJ2-5; 9 bases fit TRBD2. Germline assignment: CDR1 SGHNT and CDR2 YENEEA. With 2 bases clipped from V and 1 base from J, the junction kept 2 bases outside the gene matches. The CDR3 length is 15 residues. The CDR3 loop is CASSLRRGGQETQYF. The CDR3 DNA follows: TGTGCCAGCAGCTTAAGGCGGGGGGGCCAAGAGACCCAGTACTTC.

The chain is built from TRBV27 and TRBJ1-2; 8 positions match TRBD1. The V and J ends lost 6 bases and 1 base, in that order; junction bases with no gene match: 13. The CDR3 runs 17 residues. Germline-derived CDR1 and CDR2 are MNHEY and SMNVEV (reference sequence). The CDR3 is CASSQEGGRGLNYGYTF. CDR3 bases: TGTGCCAGCAGCCAAGAGGGGGGCAGGGGGCTTAACTATGGCTACACCTTC.

V usage is TRBV6-1 and J usage is TRBJ1-2; a possible D gene is TRBD1 (5 bases). CDR3 length: 11 residues. Germline CDR1 MNHNS, CDR2 SASEGT. The CDR3 bases are TGTCACTCGGGGCTTGACTATGGCTACACCTTC. This encodes CHSGLDYGYTF.

This clone was recorded a few times. The chain employs TRBV30 and TRBJ1-4; D is undetermined. CDR3 size: 13 residues. The V and J ends lost 3 bases and 3 bases respectively, with 8 bases between them. The germline V gene encodes CDR1 GTSNPN and CDR2 SVGIG (reference sequence). The CDR3 nucleotides are TGTGCCTGGAGCCAGAATGCTAATGAAAAACTGTTTTTT. Protein product: CAWSQNANEKLFF.

The chain recombines TRBV19 with TRBJ1-6; D is ambiguous. The germline V and J ends were trimmed by 6 bases and 7 bases, with 13 bases remaining between them. This CDR3 is 14 amino acids long. CDR1 and CDR2 from the germline V gene are LNHDA and SQIVND (reference sequence). The CDR3 DNA follows: TGTGCCAGTAGGGTTACAGCGTTCAATTCACCCCTCCACTTT. This gives the protein CASRVTAFNSPLHF.

The CDR3 DNA is TGTGCCAGCAGCTTATTTATCACCCAGGCCGAGCAGTACTTC. Protein sequence: CASSLFITQAEQYF. The chain uses TRBV11-2 and TRBJ2-7; D unclear. The CDR3 has 14 residues. The germline gives CDR1 SGHAT, CDR2 FQNNGV. V was shortened by 2 bases and J by 6 bases, with 14 bases between the two germline ends.

The rearrangement links TRBV6-5 to TRBJ2-7, with 7 bases identical to TRBD2. V shed 6 bases and J 0 bases; nucleotides not matched to a gene: 5. Germline V gene data show CDR1 as MNHEY and CDR2 as SVGAGI. The CDR3 contains 14 residues. CDR3 bases: TGTGCCAGCAGCTTCAGGACTAGCTCCTACGAGCAGTACTTC. This encodes CASSFRTSSYEQYF.

This clone was seen once. The chain carries TRBV5-1 and TRBJ2-3; 10 positions match TRBD2. J gave up 0 bases and V 4 bases, and 5 bases lay outside the gene matches. This CDR3 region has 16 residues. Germline V CDR1 and CDR2: SGHRS, YFSETQ. This CDR3 reads CASSLGLAVSTDTQYF. The CDR3 DNA follows: TGCGCCAGCAGCCTAGGACTAGCGGTTAGCACAGATACGCAGTATTTT.

This chain uses TRBV9 with TRBJ2-7; a weak D match, TRBD2 (7 bases). The CDR3 length is 15 residues. Trimming removed 4 bases at V and 5 bases at J, with 19 bases between. Germline CDR1 and CDR2: SGDLS and YYNGEE. This CDR3 is CASSPSGGPRDEQYF. The CDR3 region has the DNA TGTGCCAGCAGCCCTTCCGGGGGGCCCCGCGACGAGCAGTACTTC.